These 25 T cell receptor beta chains share one sample of origin, sequenced in a study of OX40 agonist ivuxolimab in advanced cancers. Sequencing was performed with immunoSEQ multiplex PCR; in TCRdb, only in-frame clones are kept and a portion is missing. This table has about 78,000 clones, about 84% appearing once. The sample here was CD4+ or CD8+ T cells sorted from blood, taken in a trial of the OX40 agonist ivuxolimab. The origin of the receptors is an adult with an advanced solid tumor such as melanoma, head and neck, liver or kidney cancer.

V usage is TRBV7-7 and J usage is TRBJ2-5, with TRBD1 matching 9 bases. Germline assignment: CDR1 SSHAT and CDR2 FNYEAQ (reference sequence). Trimming removed 1 base from V and 4 bases from J; junction bases left unmatched: 13. The CDR3 contains 18 residues. For the CDR3, the DNA is TGTGCCAGCAGCTTAGGCTCACGACCGGGACAGGGTCGAGAGACCCAGTACTTC. This encodes CASSLGSRPGQGRETQYF.

The chain joins TRBV5-1 to TRBJ1-1; maybe TRBD1 (6 bases). The germline CDR1 and CDR2 sequences are SGHRS and YFSETQ. CDR3 size: 14 residues. Trimming stripped 6 bases from V and 0 bases from J, with 12 bases between. CDR3 in DNA: TGCGCCAGCACCCGGACAGAAGTGAACACTGAAGCTTTCTTT. Amino acid sequence: CASTRTEVNTEAFF. The variable domain in full, with the rest retrieved from reference TRBV5-1 and TRBJ1-1, is KAGVTQTPRYLIKTRGQQVTLSCSPISGHRSVSWYQQTPGQGLQFLFEYFSETQRNKGNFPGRFSGRQFSNSRSEMNVSTLELGDSALYLCASTRTEVNTEAFFGQGTRLTVV.

J is TRBJ2-5 and V is TRBV5-6; TRBD2 agrees at 9 bases. V dropped 1 base and J dropped 5; count of bases not matched to a gene: 3. The CDR3 has 14 amino acids. The germline CDR1 and CDR2 sequences are SGHDT and YYEEEE. Written as DNA, the CDR3 is TGTGCCAGCAGCTTGCGCGGGGGGGCGGAGACCCAGTACTTC. Its translation is CASSLRGGAETQYF.

J is TRBJ2-3 and V is TRBV19, with TRBD2 matching 12 bases. The CDR3 runs 17 residues. Germline V gene data show CDR1 as LNHDA and CDR2 as SQIVND (reference sequence). The V and J ends lost 4 bases and 0 bases, in that order; junction bases with no gene match: 5. CDR3 sequence: CASSRPSGRASTDTQYF. The CDR3 coding sequence is TGTGCCAGTAGTAGGCCTAGCGGGAGGGCTAGCACAGATACGCAGTATTTT. Together with reference TRBV19 and TRBJ2-3, the CDR3 gives the full variable domain: DGGITQSPKYLFRKEGQNVTLSCEQNLNHDAMYWYRQDPGQGLRLIYYSQIVNDFQKGDIAEGYSVSREKKESFPLTVTSAQKNPTAFYLCASSRPSGRASTDTQYFGPGTRLTVL.

This chain links TRBV7-9 with TRBJ1-5; 9 nucleotides line up with TRBD1. The V and J ends lost 5 bases and 4 bases, in that order; junction bases with no gene match: 6. Germline CDR1 and CDR2: SEHNR and FQNEAQ (reference sequence). The CDR3 covers 15 residues. The chain's CDR3 is CASSLTGGLNQPQHF. The CDR3 DNA follows: TGTGCCAGCAGCCTTACAGGGGGCCTAAATCAGCCCCAGCATTTT.

This clone was counted a few times. The chain couples TRBV6-6 to TRBJ1-1; no clear D. Per germline, CDR1 MNHNY and CDR2 SVGAGI (reference sequence). The CDR3 has 12 residues. Deletions cut 4 bases from V and 3 bases from J, with 6 bases between. In nucleotides, the CDR3 is TGTGCCAGCAGTTGGGGAGACACTGAAGCTTTCTTT. It translates to CASSWGDTEAFF.

The rearrangement joins TRBV6-5 to TRBJ1-1; D not resolved. Trimming removed 2 bases at V and 0 bases at J, with 7 bases between. This CDR3 region has 14 residues. CDR1 and CDR2 from the germline V gene are MNHEY and SVGAGI. The CDR3 reads CASSYAVMNTEAFF. CDR3 sequence (DNA): TGTGCCAGCAGTTACGCGGTAATGAACACTGAAGCTTTCTTT.

V usage is TRBV6-6 and J usage is TRBJ2-5; D tentatively fits TRBD1 or TRBD2 (5 bases each). The DNA matches TRBJ2-7 better at its end, which makes the J call doubtful. CDR3 length: 15 residues. CDR1 and CDR2 (germline): MNHNY, SVGAGI (reference sequence). CDR3 in amino acids: CASSYSSGTSYEQYF. CDR3 coding DNA: TGTGCCAGCAGTTACTCATCAGGGACGAGTTACGAGCAGTACTTC.

The chain carries TRBV18 and TRBJ1-2, with D perhaps matching TRBD1 (5 bases). CDR1 KGHSH and CDR2 LQKENI come from the germline V gene. The CDR3 contains 14 residues. V lost 3 bases, J lost 10 bases, and 18 bases lay in between. CDR3 amino acids: CASSPNPGVVDYTF. The CDR3 region has the DNA TGTGCCAGCTCACCTAATCCGGGGGTCGTTGACTACACCTTC.

This clone was counted a few times. V usage is TRBV30 and J usage is TRBJ2-3; 8 nucleotides line up with TRBD1. The CDR3 has 15 residues. In germline, CDR1 is GTSNPN, CDR2 SVGIG (reference sequence). J gave up 2 bases and V 3 bases, and 7 bases lay outside the gene matches. CDR3 region: CAWSLGDRLTDTQYF. CDR3 DNA sequence: TGTGCCTGGAGCCTTGGGGACAGGCTCACAGATACGCAGTATTTT. Full variable domain (outside the CDR3, taken from reference TRBV30 and TRBJ2-3): SQTIHQWPATLVQPVGSPLSLECTVEGTSNPNLYWYRQAAGRGLQLLFYSVGIGQISSEVPQNLSASRPQDRQFILSSKKLLLSDSGFYLCAWSLGDRLTDTQYFGPGTRLTVL.

The chain couples TRBV5-8 to TRBJ2-7; weak D call: TRBD1 (6 bases). V lost 3 bases, J lost 3 bases, and 19 bases lay in between. The CDR3 runs to 16 residues. Germline-derived CDR1 and CDR2 are SGHTS and YDEGEE. The CDR3 DNA reads TGTGCCAGCAGCTCCGGACAGTTGGTGAGGGGCTACGAGCAGTACTTC. This gives the protein CASSSGQLVRGYEQYF.

The chain is built from TRBV6-1 and TRBJ2-7, with D perhaps TRBD1 (5 bases). This CDR3 has 14 residues. The V and J ends lost 2 bases and 6 bases respectively, with 14 bases between them. Germline CDR1 MNHNS, CDR2 SASEGT. The CDR3 DNA is TGTGCCAGCAGTGAACAGGGTAATACCCGCGAGCAGTACGTC. Its protein product is CASSEQGNTREQYV.

This clone has a single count. The rearrangement uses TRBV6-1 and TRBJ2-7; the match to TRBD1 covers 7 bases. Trimming removed 6 bases from V and 0 bases from J; junction bases left unmatched: 8. The CDR3 has 15 residues. Germline loops: CDR1 MNHNS, CDR2 SASEGT. This CDR3 reads CASRALGGSSYEQYV. The CDR3 DNA sequence: TGTGCCAGCAGGGCTTTAGGGGGCTCCTCCTACGAGCAGTACGTC.

The rearrangement uses TRBV19 and TRBJ1-2; D not resolved. This CDR3 has 15 residues. Trimming shortened V by 7 bases and J by 6 bases, and 21 bases separated the two germline ends. Germline assignment: CDR1 LNHDA and CDR2 SQIVND (reference sequence). The DNA of the CDR3 is TGTGCCAGTACCCCGAGGGCCCGTTCGGGTGATGGCTACACCTTC. Translating gives CASTPRARSGDGYTF.

The chain is built from TRBV28 and TRBJ2-1; a weak D match, TRBD2 (5 bases). The germline V gene has CDR1 MDHEN and CDR2 SYDVKM. V lost 4 bases and J 9 bases, leaving 7 bases between the germline ends. This CDR3 has 11 amino acids. Written as DNA, the CDR3 is TGTGCCAGCAGTTCCGGAGGTGAGCAGTTCTTC. This encodes CASSSGGEQFF.

The V and J genes are TRBV27 and TRBJ1-2, with D perhaps matching TRBD1 (5 bases). Germline lookup yields CDR1 MNHEY and CDR2 SMNVEV (reference sequence). There are 17 residues in the CDR3. Deletions cut 0 bases from V and 2 bases from J, with 16 bases between. CDR3 DNA: TGTGCCAGCAGTTTATCGAAAGGCGGTCGGGGCAACTATGGCTACACCTTC. Its translation: CASSLSKGGRGNYGYTF.

The CDR3 coding sequence is TGTGCCAGCAGCCTTGGTCTAACGGGCGAGCAGTACTTC. It translates to CASSLGLTGEQYF. The J gene is TRBJ2-7, the V gene TRBV2; D is unresolved. This CDR3 comprises 13 residues. Between the trimmed V and J ends, which lost 6 bases and 6 bases, there was a span of 15 bases. Germline loops: CDR1 SNHLY, CDR2 FYNNEI.

This clone was seen a few times. This sequence joins TRBV5-1 and TRBJ2-6, with 8 nucleotides matching TRBD2. The V and J ends lost 4 bases and 4 bases, in that order; junction bases with no gene match: 4. Germline CDR1 and CDR2: SGHRS and YFSETQ. The CDR3 spans 15 residues. The chain's CDR3 is CASSPGGGGANVLTF. Here the CDR3 DNA reads TGCGCCAGCAGCCCCGGGGGGGGCGGGGCCAACGTCCTGACTTTC.

This chain joins TRBV19 and TRBJ2-1; D unresolved. Germline CDR1 LNHDA, CDR2 SQIVND (reference sequence). Trimming left V 6 bases short and J 6 bases short, with 21 bases between. The CDR3 consists of 16 residues. This CDR3 is CASSPEAPYLSNEQFF. The CDR3, as DNA: TGTGCCAGTAGCCCCGAGGCCCCCTACCTGAGCAATGAGCAGTTCTTC.

CDR3 amino acids: CASSPISASYGYTF. CDR3 DNA: TGTGCCAGCAGCCCCATCAGTGCGAGCTATGGCTACACCTTC. The J gene is TRBJ1-2, the V gene TRBV7-2; D is ambiguous. The CDR3 contains 14 residues. Deletions cut 5 bases from V and 4 bases from J, with 14 bases between. Germline values: CDR1 SGHTA, CDR2 FQGNSA.

The chain recombines TRBV2 with TRBJ2-2; D unclear. The CDR3 runs 17 residues. V lost 6 bases to trimming and J lost 0 bases, with 17 bases between them. Germline V gives CDR1 SNHLY, CDR2 FYNNEI. DNA for the CDR3: TGTGCCAGCAGCTATCGGCCGCTTATTTCGAACACCGGGGAGCTGTTTTTT. The encoded protein is CASSYRPLISNTGELFF.

The chain uses TRBV7-9 and TRBJ2-1, with no clear D. Per germline, CDR1 SEHNR and CDR2 FQNEAQ (reference sequence). Trimming took 2 bases from V and 9 from J, leaving 8 bases between them. CDR3 length: 12 residues. CDR3 bases: TGTGCCAGCAGCTTATCGGTGGGTGAGCAGTTCTTC. It encodes CASSLSVGEQFF.

In its sample, this clone was seen a few times. This rearrangement joins TRBV2 to TRBJ2-1; TRBD1 or TRBD2 may be the D gene (6 bases each). Trimming stripped 2 bases from V and 9 bases from J, with 14 bases between. The CDR3 extends over 14 amino acids. Germline V gene sequence: CDR1 SNHLY, CDR2 FYNNEI. CDR3: CASSELTGRSEQFF. For the CDR3, the DNA is TGTGCCAGCAGTGAACTTACAGGGAGGAGTGAGCAGTTCTTC.

This clone came up once. The chain combines TRBV5-1 with TRBJ2-6, with unresolved D. The germline V gene has CDR1 SGHRS and CDR2 YFSETQ. V lost 4 bases and J lost 3, with 8 bases in between. The CDR3 runs 14 residues. The CDR3 DNA follows: TGCGCCAGCAGCCCCGGTAGTGGGGCCAACGTCCTGACTTTC. Its translation is CASSPGSGANVLTF.

The chain links TRBV5-1 to TRBJ2-5; D perhaps matches TRBD2 (6 bases). The CDR3 length is 14 residues. Per germline, CDR1 SGHRS and CDR2 YFSETQ. Trimming took 2 bases from V and 1 from J, leaving 9 bases between them. CDR3: CASSFGGSQETQYF. CDR3 nucleotide sequence: TGCGCCAGCAGCTTCGGGGGTTCCCAAGAGACCCAGTACTTC.